This TCR beta chain stems from a study of T cells in Graves' hyperthyroidism and ophthalmopathy. Findings and caveats of the study: Ophthalmopathy was told apart from stable hyperthyroidism by a 13 V-J model.

Germline CDR1 is MNHNS and CDR2 is SASEGT. This CDR3 has 15 amino acids. V was trimmed by 5 bases and J by 7 bases, leaving 18 bases between them. In patients aged 18 to 65, hyperthyroidism was newly diagnosed, with duration under 2 months. RNA transcripts served as the template for amplifying TCR beta CDR3 regions. During a first-round RT-PCR of the TCR CDR3, the HTBI primer set was used. Each CDR3 protein gets one entry after TCRdb re-called the multiplex PCR reads with MiXCR. The data show approximately 370,000 distinct CDR3 sequences, about 15% seen once. The table lists this clonotype with many counts. Its specificity is not known.

The sequence was obtained from a woman aged 25 to 45 with Graves' hyperthyroidism. The source material was blood. The genes are TRBV6-1 and TRBJ2-1; D might be TRBD2 (5 bases). CDR3 sequence: CASSLTQASGNEQFF. In DNA form, the CDR3 reads TGTGCCAGCAGTTTGACCCAAGCATCGGGAAATGAGCAGTTCTTC.